These 30 T cell receptor beta chains were all obtained from the same sample, sequenced in a study of blood T cell repertoires in COVID-19. Clones were read by immunoSEQ multiplex PCR, and TCRdb kept only the in-frame ones, dropping some. The profile shows about 140,000 clones, 65% to 90% of them singletons. Material: peripheral blood. Source of these receptors: a human donor in a cohort sampled during active COVID-19.

V usage is TRBV28 and J usage is TRBJ2-7; D might be TRBD1 (6 bases). The V end lost 5 bases, the J end lost 3 bases, and 14 bases lay between the germline ends. The V gene's germline CDR1 is MDHEN and CDR2 SYDVKM. This CDR3 contains 14 residues. The CDR3 region has the DNA TGTGCCAGCAGTCCTACAGGGAGCTACTACGAGCAGTACTTC. This encodes CASSPTGSYYEQYF.

This clone was seen a few times. V gene TRBV9 combines with J gene TRBJ2-1; D is possibly TRBD2 (5 bases). V gave up 4 bases and J gave up 1 base, with 15 bases separating them. Germline V gene data show CDR1 as SGDLS and CDR2 as YYNGEE. CDR3 length: 16 amino acids. In DNA form, the CDR3 reads TGTGCCAGCAGCCCGTGGGAGTGCCAGTCCTACAATGAGCAGTTCTTC. Translated: CASSPWECQSYNEQFF.

The V call is TRBV28, the J call TRBJ1-5; 7 bases line up with TRBD1. CDR3 size: 13 residues. Germline loops: CDR1 MDHEN, CDR2 SYDVKM. The V gene end was trimmed by 6 bases and the J gene end by 5 bases; junction bases not matched to a gene: 4. CDR3 protein: CASRRQGYQPQHF. The CDR3 nucleotides are TGTGCCAGCAGACGACAGGGATATCAGCCCCAGCATTTT. The whole variable domain, filled in from reference TRBV28 and TRBJ1-5, reads DVKVTQSSRYLVKRTGEKVFLECVQDMDHENMFWYRQDPGLGLRLIYFSYDVKMKEKGDIPEGYSVSREKKERFSLILESASTNQTSMYLCASRRQGYQPQHFGDGTRLSIL.

To note about this clone: The junction differs from germline at one of its ends, possibly a read error. The chain combines TRBV5-1 with TRBJ2-7; weak D call: TRBD2 (6 bases). The V gene's germline CDR1 is SGHRS and CDR2 YFSETQ. The CDR3 is 15 residues long. The CDR3 DNA follows: TGCGCCAGCCGCTTGCAGGAGGGCGCGGATTACGAGCAGTACTTC. Its protein is CASRLQEGADYEQYF.

V usage is TRBV7-9 and J usage is TRBJ2-7; 7 bases are a match to TRBD2. Per the germline V gene, CDR1 is SEHNR and CDR2 is FQNEAQ (reference sequence). The trim removed 5 bases at V and 7 bases at J, leaving 14 bases unmatched. There are 15 residues in the CDR3. CDR3 protein: CASSPSGIPEGEQYF. The DNA of the CDR3 is TGTGCCAGCAGCCCCAGCGGGATCCCGGAGGGGGAGCAGTACTTC.

The J gene is TRBJ2-7, the V gene TRBV7-2; TRBD1 matches at 7 bases. The junction had 9 bases not matched to a gene; V was cut back by 7 bases and J by 0 bases. This CDR3 has 15 amino acids. CDR1 and CDR2 from the germline V gene are SGHTA and FQGNSA. The CDR3 DNA reads TGTGCCAGCAAACGGACAGGAGCCAGCTCCTACGAGCAGTACTTC. Translating gives CASKRTGASSYEQYF.

V is TRBV7-9 and J is TRBJ1-5, with 7 bases lining up with TRBD1. Germline V gene data show CDR1 as SEHNR and CDR2 as FQNEAQ (reference sequence). V lost 1 base, J lost 4 bases, and 10 bases stayed unmatched. CDR3 length: 17 amino acids. CDR3 nucleotide sequence: TGTGCCAGCAGCTTAGGACAGGGTAGACGGGAAAATCAGCCCCAGCATTTT. Protein: CASSLGQGRRENQPQHF.

The V gene is TRBV19, the J gene TRBJ1-4; maybe TRBD1 (5 bases). The CDR3 is 16 amino acids. Germline V gene sequence: CDR1 LNHDA, CDR2 SQIVND (reference sequence). Between the trimmed V and J ends, which lost 5 bases and 0 bases, there was a span of 13 bases. CDR3 residues: CASSLWGLATNEKLFF. CDR3 sequence (DNA): TGTGCCAGTAGTTTATGGGGCCTCGCAACTAATGAAAAACTGTTTTTT.

This rearrangement joins TRBV19 to TRBJ2-7; no firm D call. V was clipped by 5 bases and J by 3 bases, with 11 bases between them. CDR1 and CDR2 (germline): LNHDA, SQIVND (reference sequence). The CDR3 length is 13 residues. The CDR3 region is CASSGQANYEQYF. Written as DNA, the CDR3 is TGTGCCAGTAGTGGTCAGGCGAACTACGAGCAGTACTTC.

V gene TRBV19 combines with J gene TRBJ2-7; TRBD1 is a possible D gene (6 bases). The V end was cut by 5 bases, the J end by 0 bases, with 17 bases between. The length of the CDR3 is 16 residues. Germline values: CDR1 LNHDA, CDR2 SQIVND (reference sequence). The CDR3 coding sequence is TGTGCCAGTAGTTCGCACGCCGGGACAACCTCCTACGAGCAGTACTTC. Translation: CASSSHAGTTSYEQYF.

The rearrangement uses TRBV28 and TRBJ2-5; 7 bases are shared with TRBD1. J lost 4 bases, V lost 6 bases, and 11 bases had no gene match. Germline lookup yields CDR1 MDHEN and CDR2 SYDVKM. This CDR3 has 15 amino acids. CDR3 sequence: CASSLKRQGRETQYF. The CDR3 nucleotides read TGTGCCAGCAGCCTCAAAAGACAGGGTCGAGAGACCCAGTACTTC.

The chain combines TRBV28 with TRBJ2-7; D is unclear. The CDR3 loop spans 14 amino acids. V lost 0 bases, J lost 1 base, and 7 bases lay in between. Germline lookup yields CDR1 MDHEN and CDR2 SYDVKM. This CDR3 reads CASSLWAVSYEQYF. As DNA, the CDR3 is TGTGCCAGCAGTTTATGGGCAGTATCCTACGAGCAGTACTTC. Supplemented by reference TRBV28 and TRBJ2-7, the full variable domain reads DVKVTQSSRYLVKRTGEKVFLECVQDMDHENMFWYRQDPGLGLRLIYFSYDVKMKEKGDIPEGYSVSREKKERFSLILESASTNQTSMYLCASSLWAVSYEQYFGPGTRLTVT.

This clone was observed a handful of times. The genes are TRBV27 and TRBJ2-7; D might be TRBD2 (6 bases). CDR1 MNHEY and CDR2 SMNVEV come from the germline V gene (reference sequence). Trimming left V 7 bases short and J 7 bases short, with 20 bases between. The CDR3 is 14 residues long. CDR3 coding DNA: TGTGCCAGCACCTCCCCCGGGACTGGCTATGAGCAGTACTTC. This translates into CASTSPGTGYEQYF.

V gene TRBV24-1 combines with J gene TRBJ2-4; 11 positions match TRBD2. CDR3 length equals 16 residues. The V gene end was trimmed by 4 bases and the J gene end by 6 bases; junction bases not matched to a gene: 7. CDR1 is KGHDR and CDR2 is SFDVKD in the germline V gene. CDR3: CATSDTSGSTVNIQYF. In DNA, the CDR3 is TGTGCCACCAGTGACACTAGCGGGAGTACGGTAAACATTCAGTACTTC.

This clone has a single count. V gene TRBV19 combines with J gene TRBJ2-6, with 9 bases matching TRBD1. J gave up 2 bases and V 5 bases, and 7 bases lay outside the gene matches. This CDR3 is 17 amino acids long. Germline loops: CDR1 LNHDA, CDR2 SQIVND (reference sequence). CDR3 amino acids: CASSVTGGRTGANVLTF. CDR3 nucleotide sequence: TGTGCCAGTAGTGTGACAGGGGGAAGGACTGGGGCCAACGTCCTGACTTTC.

This clone was recorded only once. This chain joins TRBV21-1 and TRBJ2-2; the D call of TRBD2 is as the table states it, not checked on the DNA. TRBV21-1 is a pseudogene locus. This CDR3 is built from 16 residues. The CDR3 protein is CASSKGSASNTGELFF. CDR3 in DNA: TGTGCCAGCAGCAAAGGTAGCGCTTCGAACACCGGGGAGCTGTTTTTT.

The chain combines TRBV5-1 with TRBJ1-4; TRBD1 is a possible D gene (6 bases). CDR1 and CDR2 (germline): SGHRS, YFSETQ. The ends were cut back, 4 bases at V and 8 bases at J, with 18 bases in the middle. The CDR3 extends over 15 amino acids. This CDR3 reads CASSGGRGSDEKLFF. CDR3 DNA sequence: TGCGCCAGCAGCGGTGGAAGGGGGTCGGACGAAAAACTGTTTTTT. Full variable domain (missing parts from reference TRBV5-1 and TRBJ1-4): KAGVTQTPRYLIKTRGQQVTLSCSPISGHRSVSWYQQTPGQGLQFLFEYFSETQRNKGNFPGRFSGRQFSNSRSEMNVSTLELGDSALYLCASSGGRGSDEKLFFGSGTQLSVL.

The chain combines TRBV7-2 with TRBJ2-1, with D maybe TRBD1 (5 bases). The CDR3 is 13 amino acids. V gave up 5 bases and J gave up 6 bases, with 11 bases separating them. CDR1 is SGHTA, CDR2 FQGNSA, per germline. The CDR3 reads CASSQNRGNEQFF. CDR3 bases: TGTGCCAGCAGCCAAAATAGGGGCAATGAGCAGTTCTTC.

The chain employs TRBV6-2 or TRBV6-3 and TRBJ2-7; D is uncertain. CDR1 is MNHEY, CDR2 SVGEGT, per germline. The V and J ends lost 3 bases and 0 bases respectively, with 6 bases between them. The CDR3 consists of 13 residues. The CDR3 DNA reads TGTGCCAGCAGTTATACAAACTCCTACGAGCAGTACTTC. Residues: CASSYTNSYEQYF.

The V and J genes are TRBV27 and TRBJ1-5, with D possibly being TRBD1 (5 bases). V lost 6 bases to trimming and J lost 0 bases, with 24 bases between them. The CDR3 runs to 19 residues. Germline-derived CDR1 and CDR2 are MNHEY and SMNVEV (reference sequence). The CDR3 spells CASSRAGYNSGYSNQPQHF. Written as DNA, the CDR3 is TGTGCCAGCAGCAGGGCAGGGTATAATTCGGGCTATAGCAATCAGCCCCAGCATTTT.

The chain is built from TRBV28 and TRBJ1-3; 9 positions match TRBD1. CDR3 length equals 15 residues. Looked up from germline, CDR1 is MDHEN and CDR2 is SYDVKM. The J segment lost 4 bases and the V segment lost 3 bases, leaving 4 bases of the junction unmatched. The CDR3 DNA follows: TGTGCCAGCAGTTTCGGACAGGGGTCAGGAAACACCATATATTTT. Its translation is CASSFGQGSGNTIYF.

This chain uses TRBV29-1 with TRBJ2-3; D possibly corresponds to TRBD2 (6 bases). Trimming removed 4 bases from V and 4 bases from J, with 9 bases in between. Germline V gene lookup returns CDR1 SQVTM and CDR2 ANQGSEA. This CDR3 is built from 12 residues. The CDR3 spells CSVGGDPDTQYF. DNA of the CDR3: TGCAGCGTTGGGGGGGATCCAGATACGCAGTATTTT.

The CDR3 reads CASSHNNAGVGTDTQYF. The CDR3 DNA reads as TGTGCCAGCAGCCACAACAATGCGGGAGTCGGCACAGATACGCAGTATTTT. The chain recombines TRBV4-2 with TRBJ2-3, with TRBD2 identical over 7 bases. The germline gives CDR1 LGHNA, CDR2 YNFKEQ. Trimming cost V 3 bases and J 1 base; bases outside gene matches: 10. This CDR3 spans 17 amino acids.

This clone has just a few counts. V gene TRBV7-3 combines with J gene TRBJ2-7; TRBD1 is a possible D gene (6 bases). V was cut by 5 bases and J by 8 bases, with 10 bases left in between. Germline V lookup: CDR1 SGHTA, CDR2 FQGTGA. There are 11 residues in the CDR3. CDR3 DNA sequence: TGTGCCAGCAGCCCCGGACAGAAGCAGTACTTC. Translated: CASSPGQKQYF. Full variable domain (remainder filled in from reference TRBV7-3 and TRBJ2-7): GAGVSQTPSNKVTEKGKYVELRCDPISGHTALYWYRQSLGQGPEFLIYFQGTGAADDSGLPNDRFFAVRPEGSVSTLKIQRTERGDSAVYLCASSPGQKQYFGPGTRLTVT.

The chain has TRBV19 and TRBJ2-1; D might be TRBD2 (6 bases). The ends were cut back, 4 bases at V and 0 bases at J, with 19 bases in the middle. This CDR3 contains 18 residues. Germline CDR1 LNHDA, CDR2 SQIVND (reference sequence). The CDR3 loop is CASSTLMGVGSSYNEQFF. The CDR3 nucleotides are TGTGCCAGTAGTACCCTAATGGGGGTCGGGAGCTCCTACAATGAGCAGTTCTTC.

V usage is TRBV2 and J usage is TRBJ2-7, with 13 bases identical to TRBD2. Germline values: CDR1 SNHLY, CDR2 FYNNEI. V lost 6 bases and J lost 3; bases outside the gene matches: 5. This CDR3 spans 15 amino acids. The CDR3 reads CASRRGTSGNYEQYF. CDR3 in DNA: TGTGCCAGCAGACGAGGGACTAGCGGGAACTACGAGCAGTACTTC.

CDR3 DNA sequence: TGCGCCAGCAGCCACAATTACAGGGGGAGCGAGCCCCAGCATTTT. Amino acid sequence: CASSHNYRGSEPQHF. V is TRBV4-3 and J is TRBJ1-5; 8 bases are a match to TRBD1. The CDR3 length is 15 residues. The junction had 9 bases not matched to a gene; V was cut back by 3 bases and J by 8 bases. From germline, CDR1 is LGHNA and CDR2 YSLEER.

This chain connects TRBV6-4 to TRBJ2-7; 12 nucleotides align to TRBD2. Germline CDR1 and CDR2: MRHNA and SNTAGT. The V and J ends lost 4 bases and 2 bases, in that order; junction bases with no gene match: 3. The CDR3 has 15 amino acids. CDR3 in DNA: TGTGCCAGCAGTGTTCTAGCGGGAGGGCCCTACGAGCAGTACTTC. Amino acids: CASSVLAGGPYEQYF.

This clone was found a few times. The rearrangement links TRBV6-1 to TRBJ1-1, with D possibly TRBD1 on 5 matching bases. Germline V gene data show CDR1 as MNHNS and CDR2 as SASEGT. V lost 2 bases to trimming and J lost 4 bases, with 11 bases between them. CDR3 size: 14 residues. CDR3 DNA: TGTGCCAGCAGTGAAATGGGAAGGGGCACTGAAGCTTTCTTT. Protein sequence: CASSEMGRGTEAFF.

The CDR3 region is CASSPPGAGGPLREQYF. CDR3 sequence (DNA): TGTGCCAGCTCACCACCAGGGGCGGGAGGACCTCTCCGGGAGCAGTACTTC. V usage is TRBV18 and J usage is TRBJ2-7, with 8 bases lining up with TRBD2. The trim removed 0 bases at V and 7 bases at J, leaving 14 bases unmatched. The length of the CDR3 is 17 residues. Germline values: CDR1 KGHSH, CDR2 LQKENI.